This T cell receptor beta chain was retrieved from a study of cytomegalovirus exposure and HLA in healthy donors. Broader study findings: As a later analysis showed, a missense DCLRE1C variant was linked to trimming of TCR beta V- and J-genes.

The CDR3 length is 15 residues. Germline V gene sequence: CDR1 SGHDT, CDR2 YYEEEE. The ends lost 4 bases at V and 3 bases at J; junction bases unmatched: 8. PCR involved 60 Vbeta and 13 Jbeta primers. This table comes from immunoSEQ multiplex PCR, and its TCRdb copy is limited to in-frame clones, with some not included. The table lists approximately 140,000 clones, roughly 62% of them singletons, with approximately 1.7% in the top ten. Turning to this clone: The antigen is unknown.

The receptor was derived from a male donor in good health and CMV-seronegative. Sample: PBMCs. This chain links TRBV5-6 with TRBJ2-7; the match to TRBD1 covers 9 bases. The CDR3 loop reads CASSLDRGRFYEQYF. DNA for the CDR3: TGTGCCAGCAGCCTAGACAGGGGGAGGTTCTACGAGCAGTACTTC.